This T cell receptor beta chain was obtained from a study of blood T cell repertoires in COVID-19 (TCRdb year 2020). Regarding the research as a whole: The collaborator samples originated in the United States, Italy and Spain and spanned the acute and convalescent phases of COVID-19. Where HLA class I and class II types were available, the types were taken from metadata supplied by the sample provider, not from assay-based typing. The repertoires were released in a freely available public database meant as a resource for research on the immune response to SARS-CoV-2. Samples came from the ongoing ImmuneRACE study (first 160 participants) plus 1,254 subjects from 6 global collaborators. The prospective study material was composed of cDNA or gDNA derived from T cells, B-cell-depleted T cells, or PBMCs. Nearly every sample came with metadata listing a de-identified subject ID, COVID-19 status, age in years and sex. Subjects who had been exposed to COVID-19, were actively infected with it, or had recovered from it provided the deeply sampled blood TCRbeta repertoires that made up the dataset.

The collaborating institutions used their own protocols to collect whole blood in K2EDTA tubes. For TCRbeta analysis, collaborator samples were shipped as frozen whole blood, as isolated PBMCs, or as DNA extracted from either sample type. Findings and caveats that apply to the study as a whole: How much clinical and demographic metadata was included differed by source and by participant, and the metadata was provided uncurated.

Between the V and J ends, shortened by 3 bases and 0 bases respectively, the junction contains 18 bases. The CDR3 goes from the cysteine to the phenylalanine over 18 residues. Kept here is only the CDR3 DNA, which spans 54 bases and is read in frame from base 1. Note on this clone: Its antigen target is currently unknown. No much larger clonotype is one base removed from it; base qualities were not supplied.

TCRbeta CDR3 regions were amplified from genomic DNA using the immunoSEQ Assay, a bias-controlled multiplex PCR. Turning to the authors' computational methods: Nucleated cell counts per sample were estimated from amplification of reference gene primers within the assay. To quantify the absolute abundance of each unique TCRbeta CDR3 rearrangement, sequence reads were collapsed and filtered. Productive Simpson clonality was computed per sample as the square root of Simpson's diversity index over productive rearrangements. TCRdb mirrors the immuneACCESS table, restricted to in-frame sequences. Some clones are absent from its copies; in checked studies, under half trace to an unresolved V gene, and the reason for the others is unknown. That table furnishes V, J and clone size, whereas the DNA furnished D and trimming. The sample table lists over 150,000 clones, about 80% of them with a count of one. Around 24% of the sample is held by the ten biggest clonotypes.

The rearrangement joined TRBV23-1 to TRBJ1-5; too little of a D gene remains to name it. TRBV23-1 is marked as an open reading frame, function uncertain. Sequencing was done on a sample of peripheral blood. This sequence was found in a woman aged 70-85 years with acute or convalescent COVID-19. CDR3 region: CASSHTLKEPYSNQPQHF. The DNA reads as follows: TGCGCCAGCAGTCATACTCTCAAGGAGCCTTATAGCAATCAGCCCCAGCATTTT.